This T cell receptor beta chain was captured by sequencing in a study of CD8 T cells in cerebrospinal fluid in Alzheimer's disease. Concerning this clonotype: No antigen is known for it.

Germline V lookup: CDR1 SNHLY, CDR2 FYNNEI. The CDR3 is 16 residues long. CSF cells were profiled by 10X single-cell V(D)J and 5' expression. TCRdb re-called the 10x single-cell sequencing reads; every CDR3 protein appears as one record, without DNA. This table holds about 1,400 distinct CDR3 sequences. Participants were all in good physical condition and free of acute infection. Findings and limits, study-wide: EBV-specific clones were neither the most expanded nor enriched in Alzheimer's patients. Versus healthy subjects, Alzheimer's patients more often had clones of at least 3%.

The TCR sequence derives from a human donor with mild cognitive impairment. The gene calls are TRBV2 and TRBJ1-1. The specimen was cerebrospinal fluid. CDR3 region: CASSEGAVVKNTEAFF.